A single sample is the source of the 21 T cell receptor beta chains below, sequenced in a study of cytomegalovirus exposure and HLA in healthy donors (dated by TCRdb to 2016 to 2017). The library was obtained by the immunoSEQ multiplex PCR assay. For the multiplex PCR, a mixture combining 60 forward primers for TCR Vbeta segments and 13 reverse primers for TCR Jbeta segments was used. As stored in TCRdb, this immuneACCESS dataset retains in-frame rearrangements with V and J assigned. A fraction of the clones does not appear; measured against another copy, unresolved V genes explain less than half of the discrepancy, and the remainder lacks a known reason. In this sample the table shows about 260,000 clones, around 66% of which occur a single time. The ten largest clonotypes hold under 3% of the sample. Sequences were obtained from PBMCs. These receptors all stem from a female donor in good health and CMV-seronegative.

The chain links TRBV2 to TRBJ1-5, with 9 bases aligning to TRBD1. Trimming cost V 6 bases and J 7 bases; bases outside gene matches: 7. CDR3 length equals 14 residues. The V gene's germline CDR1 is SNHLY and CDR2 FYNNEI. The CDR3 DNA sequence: TGTGCCAGCAGCCAGGACAGGGGCGGCCAGCCCCAGCATTTT. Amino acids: CASSQDRGGQPQHF.

The DNA of the CDR3 is TGTGCCAGCAGCCAACAGGGGTCCCTTCGCTACGAGCAGTACTTC. It encodes CASSQQGSLRYEQYF. The genes are TRBV7-9 and TRBJ2-7; 7 positions agree with TRBD1. Germline assignment: CDR1 SEHNR and CDR2 FQNEAQ (reference sequence). After removal of 5 bases from V and 3 bases from J, the junction contained 10 bases not matched to a gene. This CDR3 has 15 residues.

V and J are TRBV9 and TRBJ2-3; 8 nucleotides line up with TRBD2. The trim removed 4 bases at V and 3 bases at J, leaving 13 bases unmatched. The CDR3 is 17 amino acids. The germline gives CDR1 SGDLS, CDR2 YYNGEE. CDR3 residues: CASSPRGGSFGTDTQYF. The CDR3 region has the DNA TGTGCCAGCAGCCCCCGGGGGGGGAGCTTCGGGACAGATACGCAGTATTTT.

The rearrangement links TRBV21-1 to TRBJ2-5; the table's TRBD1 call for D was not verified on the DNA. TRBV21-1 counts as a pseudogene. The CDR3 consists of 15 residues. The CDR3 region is CASSRQGSRWKTQYF. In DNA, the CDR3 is TGTGCCAGCAGCAGACAGGGCTCCAGATGGAAGACCCAGTACTTC.

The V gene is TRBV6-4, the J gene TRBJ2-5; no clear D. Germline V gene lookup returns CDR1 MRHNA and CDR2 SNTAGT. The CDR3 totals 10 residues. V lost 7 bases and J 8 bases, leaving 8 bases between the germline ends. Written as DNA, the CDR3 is TGTGCCAGCATCCTTAGTACCCAGTACTTC. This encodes CASILSTQYF.

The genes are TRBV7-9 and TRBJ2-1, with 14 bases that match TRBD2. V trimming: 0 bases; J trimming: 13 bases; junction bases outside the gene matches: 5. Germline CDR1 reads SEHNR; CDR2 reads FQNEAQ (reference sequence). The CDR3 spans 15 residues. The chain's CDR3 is CASSLAGTSGRSQFF. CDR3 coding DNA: TGTGCCAGCAGCTTAGCCGGGACTAGCGGGAGATCACAGTTCTTC. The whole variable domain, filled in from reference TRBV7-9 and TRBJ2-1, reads DTGVSQNPRHKITKRGQNVTFRCDPISEHNRLYWYRQTLGQGPEFLTYFQNEAQLEKSRLLSDRFSAERPKGSFSTLEIQRTEQGDSAMYLCASSLAGTSGRSQFFGPGTRLTVL.

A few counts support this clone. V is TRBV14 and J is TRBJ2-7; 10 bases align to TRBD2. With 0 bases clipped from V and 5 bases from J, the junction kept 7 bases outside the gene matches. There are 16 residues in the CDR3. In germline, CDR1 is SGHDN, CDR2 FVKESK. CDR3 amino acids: CASSQEIASGSHEQYF. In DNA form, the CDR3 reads TGTGCCAGCAGCCAAGAAATTGCTAGCGGGAGCCACGAGCAGTACTTC.

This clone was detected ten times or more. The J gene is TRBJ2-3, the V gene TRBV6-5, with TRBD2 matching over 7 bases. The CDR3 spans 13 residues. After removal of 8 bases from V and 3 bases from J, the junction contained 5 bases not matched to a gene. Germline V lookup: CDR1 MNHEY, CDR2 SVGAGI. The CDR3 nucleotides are TGTGCCAGCGAACGGCGGGGGACAGATACGCAGTATTTT. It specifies CASERRGTDTQYF.

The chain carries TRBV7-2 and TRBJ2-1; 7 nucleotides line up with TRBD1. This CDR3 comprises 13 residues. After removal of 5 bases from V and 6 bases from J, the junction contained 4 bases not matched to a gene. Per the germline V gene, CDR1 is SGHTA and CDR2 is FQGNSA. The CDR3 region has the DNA TGTGCCAGCAGCATCGACAGGGTCAATGAGCAGTTCTTC. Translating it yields CASSIDRVNEQFF.

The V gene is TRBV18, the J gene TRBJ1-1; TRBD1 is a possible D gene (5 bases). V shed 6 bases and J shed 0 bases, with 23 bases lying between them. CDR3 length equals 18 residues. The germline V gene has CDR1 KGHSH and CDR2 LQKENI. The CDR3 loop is CASSYTDLTGGMNTEAFF. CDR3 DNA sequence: TGTGCCAGCTCTTACACCGACTTGACGGGGGGGATGAACACTGAAGCTTTCTTT.

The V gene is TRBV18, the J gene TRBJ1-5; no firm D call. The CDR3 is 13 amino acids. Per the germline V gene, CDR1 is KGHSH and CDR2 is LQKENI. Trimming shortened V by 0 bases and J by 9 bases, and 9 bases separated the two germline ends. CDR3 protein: CASSPPQSWPQHF. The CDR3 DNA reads TGTGCCAGCTCACCACCGCAGTCTTGGCCCCAGCATTTT.

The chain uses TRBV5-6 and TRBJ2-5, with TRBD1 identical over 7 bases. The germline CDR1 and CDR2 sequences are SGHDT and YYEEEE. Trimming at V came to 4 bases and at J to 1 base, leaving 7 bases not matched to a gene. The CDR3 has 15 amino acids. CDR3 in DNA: TGTGCCAGCAGCGACGAAGGGACAGTCCAAGAGACCCAGTACTTC. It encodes CASSDEGTVQETQYF.

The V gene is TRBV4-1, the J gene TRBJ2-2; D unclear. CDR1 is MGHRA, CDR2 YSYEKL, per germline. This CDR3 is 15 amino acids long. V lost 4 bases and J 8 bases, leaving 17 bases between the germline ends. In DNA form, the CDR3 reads TGCGCCAGCAGCCCCCGGTCGGCTAGTCCTGGGGAGCTGTTTTTT. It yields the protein CASSPRSASPGELFF.

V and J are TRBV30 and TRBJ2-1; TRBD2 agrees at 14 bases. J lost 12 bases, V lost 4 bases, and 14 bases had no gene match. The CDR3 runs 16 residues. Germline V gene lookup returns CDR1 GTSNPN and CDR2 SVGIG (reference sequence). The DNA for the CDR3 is TGTGCCTGGACTCGGGCCGGGACTAGCGGGGGCTTGGGGCAGTTCTTC. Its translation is CAWTRAGTSGGLGQFF.

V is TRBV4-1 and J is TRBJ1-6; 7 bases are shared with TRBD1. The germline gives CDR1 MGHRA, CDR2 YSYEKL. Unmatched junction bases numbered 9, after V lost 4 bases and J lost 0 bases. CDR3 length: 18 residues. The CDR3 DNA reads TGCGCCAGCAGCCTCCTAGGGGGACAGCGCTCCTATAATTCACCCCTCCACTTT. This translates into CASSLLGGQRSYNSPLHF.

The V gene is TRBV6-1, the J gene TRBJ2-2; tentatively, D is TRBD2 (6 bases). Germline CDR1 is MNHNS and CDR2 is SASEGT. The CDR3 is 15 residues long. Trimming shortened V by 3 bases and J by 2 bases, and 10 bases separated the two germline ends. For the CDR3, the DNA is TGTGCCAGCAGTGATTGGGAGGATAACACCGGGGAGCTGTTTTTT. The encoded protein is CASSDWEDNTGELFF.

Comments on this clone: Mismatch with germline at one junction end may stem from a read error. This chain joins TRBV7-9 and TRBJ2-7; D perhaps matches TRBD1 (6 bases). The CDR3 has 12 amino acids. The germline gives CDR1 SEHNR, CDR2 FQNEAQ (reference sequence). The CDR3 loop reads CSSSPQGGEQYF. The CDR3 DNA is TGTTCCAGCAGCCCACAGGGCGGCGAGCAGTACTTC.

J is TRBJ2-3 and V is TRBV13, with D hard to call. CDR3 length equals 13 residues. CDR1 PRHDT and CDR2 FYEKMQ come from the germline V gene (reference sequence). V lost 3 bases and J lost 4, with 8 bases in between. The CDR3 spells CASSLRPADTQYF. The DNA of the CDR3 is TGTGCCAGCAGCTTGAGGCCGGCAGATACGCAGTATTTT. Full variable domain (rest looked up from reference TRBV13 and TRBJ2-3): AAGVIQSPRHLIKEKRETATLKCYPIPRHDTVYWYQQGPGQDPQFLISFYEKMQSDKGSIPDRFSAQQFSDYHSELNMSSLELGDSALYFCASSLRPADTQYFGPGTRLTVL.

This chain's CDR3 is CASSPGQGTYGYTF. CDR3 coding DNA: TGTGCCAGCAGCCCAGGACAGGGGACCTATGGCTACACCTTC. The V gene is TRBV7-3, the J gene TRBJ1-2; the match to TRBD1 covers 9 bases. Germline V gene lookup returns CDR1 SGHTA and CDR2 FQGTGA. The CDR3 is made up of 14 amino acids. V lost 5 bases, J lost 4 bases, and 5 bases stayed unmatched.

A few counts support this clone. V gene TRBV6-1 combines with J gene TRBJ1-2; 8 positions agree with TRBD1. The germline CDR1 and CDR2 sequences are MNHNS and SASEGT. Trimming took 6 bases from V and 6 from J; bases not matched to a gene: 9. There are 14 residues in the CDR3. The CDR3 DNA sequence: TGTGCCAGCAGCCGGGACAGGCGAGGAGATGGCTACACCTTC. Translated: CASSRDRRGDGYTF.

Here the CDR3 DNA reads TGCGCCAGCAGCTTGGGACTAGCGCGAACCTACGAGCAGTACTTC. This codes for CASSLGLARTYEQYF. The genes are TRBV5-1 and TRBJ2-7, with 8 bases aligning to TRBD2. The CDR3 is made up of 15 amino acids. Per germline, CDR1 SGHRS and CDR2 YFSETQ. V trimming: 0 bases; J trimming: 2 bases; junction bases outside the gene matches: 4.